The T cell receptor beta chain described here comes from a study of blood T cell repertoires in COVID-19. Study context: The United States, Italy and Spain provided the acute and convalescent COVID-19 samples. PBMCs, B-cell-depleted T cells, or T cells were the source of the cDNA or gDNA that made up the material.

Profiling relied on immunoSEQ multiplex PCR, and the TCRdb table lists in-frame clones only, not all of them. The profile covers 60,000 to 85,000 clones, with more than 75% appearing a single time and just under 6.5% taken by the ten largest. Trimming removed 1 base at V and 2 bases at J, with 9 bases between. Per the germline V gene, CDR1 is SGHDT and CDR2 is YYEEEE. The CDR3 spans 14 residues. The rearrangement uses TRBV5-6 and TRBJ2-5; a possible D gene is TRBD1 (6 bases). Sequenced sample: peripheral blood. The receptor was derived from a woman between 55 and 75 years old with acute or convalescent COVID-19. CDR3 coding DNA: TGTGCCAGCAGCTTGCGTACAGGGCAAGAGACCCAGTACTTC. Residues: CASSLRTGQETQYF. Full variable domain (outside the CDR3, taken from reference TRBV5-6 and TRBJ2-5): DAGVTQSPTHLIKTRGQQVTLRCSPKSGHDTVSWYQQALGQGPQFIFQYYEEEERQRGNFPDRFSGHQFPNYSSELNVNALLLGDSALYLCASSLRTGQETQYFGPGTRLLVL.